The sample holds a few counts of the clone carrying this TCR beta chain. Its antigen is as yet unknown. These data are taken from a study of cytomegalovirus exposure and HLA in healthy donors. Whole-study results and caveats: TCR beta chains associated with HLA were, in a later analysis, more clonally expanded than equally common others. It was reported that TCR beta sequences correctly inferred the HLA-A and HLA-B alleles for most subjects. The authors later linked a missense DCLRE1C variant to TCR beta V- and J-gene trimming.

60 Vbeta and 13 Jbeta primers were used in PCR. The table came from immunoSEQ multiplex PCR; TCRdb's copy has only in-frame clones and leaves some out. Counted here are around 160,000 clones, 65% to 80% occurring once; the ten biggest clones make up approximately 2.9%. Losses at the gene ends were 4 bases for V and 6 bases for J; bases not matched to a gene: 11. Germline lookup yields CDR1 MNHEY and CDR2 SVGAGI. This CDR3 comprises 16 residues. The genes are TRBV6-5 and TRBJ2-1, with 8 bases identical to TRBD2. Source material: PBMCs. This clonotype was sampled from a woman between 35 and 50 years old in good health and CMV-seropositive. CDR3 sequence reads: CASSSQETAGANEQFF. Here the CDR3 DNA reads TGTGCCAGCAGTTCCCAAGAAACAGCGGGAGCCAATGAGCAGTTCTTC.